A selection of T cell receptor beta chains follows, all from one sample in a study of tumor and adjacent non-tumor tissue in lung cancer. TCRdb fed the multiplex PCR reads into MiXCR, producing one record per CDR3 protein. This sample carries approximately 110,000 distinct CDR3 sequences, around 80% of them seen once, and the ten largest clones take about 40%. The sample consisted of lung tumor tissue. The source of these receptors is an older woman with non-small cell lung cancer. Both conserved end residues are part of each CDR3.

TRBV11-2,TRBJ2-5,CVSCKRGVQETQYF
TRBV29-1,TRBJ1-2,CSGGHGDYAYTF
TRBV28,TRBJ2-3,CASRGAYMVTDTQYF
TRBV11-2,TRBJ2-7,CVRSLSTGTSEQYF
TRBV4-1,TRBJ2-3,CVSSQDGTSTDTQYF
TRBV6-5,TRBJ2-5,CASSDQGEEETQYF
TRBV20-1,TRBJ2-5,CSGGDLGGTQYF
TRBV12-3/TRBV12-4,TRBJ2-2,CASRSGQGRSGELSF
TRBV20-1,TRBJ2-3,CSIRGDTDTQYF
TRBV12-3/TRBV12-4,TRBJ2-7,CASSLVPEVYEQYF
TRBV6-2/TRBV6-3,TRBJ1-1,CASVDRGNTEALF
TRBV4-3,TRBJ2-6,CASNQEQGTGANVLTF
TRBV20-1,TRBJ2-5,CSASEGWGETQYF
TRBV11-2,TRBJ1-1,CASRLARGNTEAFF
TRBV20-1,TRBJ2-7,CSATTSGAYEQYF
TRBV12-3/TRBV12-4,NA,CASRRGQGNEQFF
TRBV28,TRBJ1-1,CDTYSHKNTEAFF
TRBV11-1,TRBJ2-1,CAGSSPAGNLNNEQFF
TRBV20-1,TRBJ2-2,CSTRGTRDTGELFF
TRBV5-6,TRBJ2-1,CASSLERGSRDEQFF
TRBV6-6,TRBJ2-7,CASGRQTGGDYEKYF
TRBV29-1,TRBJ2-1,CSVEVNGNREGHNEQFF
TRBV11-3,TRBJ2-3,CASRNSGGGTDTQYF
TRBV15,TRBJ1-2,CATSRDLGQGRYGYAF
TRBV28,TRBJ2-5,CASRFQGPQETQYF
TRBV11-1,TRBJ2-1,CANSRVEGSEQFF
TRBV11-2,TRBJ2-1,CASGIELGNEQFF
TRBV11-2,TRBJ2-1,CASSFAGTRGYNEQFF
TRBV5-1,TRBJ2-1,CASREVAGGLGEQFF
TRBV12-3/TRBV12-4,TRBJ2-1,CANSFELGMYNEQLF
TRBV5-4,TRBJ1-3,CASSPGAGLGDTIYF
TRBV18,TRBJ2-7,CASSTKEGVREQYF
TRBV6-2/TRBV6-3,TRBJ2-7,CVSSSRDVYKQYF
TRBV20-1,TRBJ1-2,CSARYRAGQSKEEGYGYTF
TRBV6-5,TRBJ2-3,CASRTLRTSSSDTQYF
TRBV6-5,TRBJ2-3,CVSSELAGAKDTLYF
TRBV6-5,TRBJ1-2,CASSYGAGYGYTF
TRBV20-1,TRBJ2-7,CSAGGQGEAYEQYF
TRBV18,TRBJ1-1,CASSPWGRGTEAFF
TRBV6-1,TRBJ1-4,CANSSAGEQANEKLFF
TRBV5-4,TRBJ2-5,CTSSLTRQPAQYF
TRBV6-5,TRBJ1-2,CASNPGADYGYTF
TRBV6-1,TRBJ1-4,CASSSAGEQDNEKLFF
TRBV4-1,TRBJ2-7,CTSSQDRVWYVQYF
TRBV6-2/TRBV6-3,TRBJ2-3,CTSKRTGPTDTQYF
TRBV10-1,TRBJ1-1,CASTAEMGTEAFF